These 9 T cell receptor beta chains share one sample of origin, sequenced in a study of cytomegalovirus exposure and HLA in healthy donors. With 60 Vbeta and 13 Jbeta primers, the PCR was carried out. The protocol was immunoSEQ multiplex PCR, while the TCRdb copy is restricted to in-frame clones and leaves out a portion. This repertoire shows 150,000 or so clones, over 65% found once; its top ten account for roughly 4.5%. The sequencing input was PBMCs. Every receptor here comes from a man aged 18 to 35 in good health and CMV-seropositive.

The chain couples TRBV19 to TRBJ2-5, with D uncertain. Germline CDR1 and CDR2: LNHDA and SQIVND (reference sequence). V was cut by 5 bases and J by 2 bases, with 9 bases left in between. This CDR3 contains 13 residues. CDR3 nucleotides: TGTGCCAGTAGTGTAACTCTACAAGAGACCCAGTACTTC. Its translation: CASSVTLQETQYF.

The CDR3 DNA reads TGTGCCAGCATGGCGGGGGGGGCCATGGATACGCAGTATTTT. Translating gives CASMAGGAMDTQYF. This chain joins TRBV6-1 and TRBJ2-3, with 9 positions matching TRBD2. The CDR3 loop spans 14 amino acids. Trimming at V came to 7 bases and at J to 6 bases, leaving 8 bases not matched to a gene. Germline CDR1 is MNHNS and CDR2 is SASEGT.

The chain couples TRBV5-4 to TRBJ2-1; a possible D gene is TRBD2 (5 bases). The V end was cut by 3 bases, the J end by 4 bases, with 11 bases between. Germline V gene lookup returns CDR1 SGHNT and CDR2 YYREEE (reference sequence). This CDR3 region has 14 residues. The CDR3 DNA reads TGTGCCAGCAGCTCGCCCGACTATTACAATGAGCAGTTCTTC. Its protein product is CASSSPDYYNEQFF.

V and J are TRBV28 and TRBJ2-5; D possibly corresponds to TRBD1 (5 bases). The CDR3 sequence is 16 residues long. Germline loops: CDR1 MDHEN, CDR2 SYDVKM. V lost 4 bases and J lost 5, with 20 bases in between. The CDR3 region is CASSSLWGPPGETQYF. The DNA for the CDR3 is TGTGCCAGCAGTTCGCTGTGGGGCCCTCCCGGGGAGACCCAGTACTTC.

The rearrangement uses TRBV27 and TRBJ2-3; 12 nucleotides line up with TRBD2. V lost 2 bases, J lost 0 bases, and 6 bases stayed unmatched. CDR1 and CDR2 (germline): MNHEY, SMNVEV (reference sequence). The length of the CDR3 is 18 residues. CDR3 DNA: TGTGCCAGCAGTTTAAGGAGACTAGCGGGAGTTAGCACAGATACGCAGTATTTT. This codes for CASSLRRLAGVSTDTQYF.

This chain joins TRBV25-1 and TRBJ1-1, with 7 bases fitting TRBD1. CDR3 length: 14 amino acids. Per germline, CDR1 MGHDK and CDR2 SYGVNS. V shed 1 base, J shed 5 bases, and the junction held 4 bases outside the gene matches. The CDR3 nucleotides read TGTGCCAGCAGTGAATGGAGACAGGGAACTGAAGCTTTCTTT. It codes for CASSEWRQGTEAFF.

Concerning this clone: At one end, the junction sequence differs from germline, possibly due to a read error. The genes are TRBV5-1 and TRBJ1-2; 7 nucleotides match TRBD1. This CDR3 comprises 12 residues. CDR1 SGHRS and CDR2 YFSETQ come from the germline V gene. The DNA for the CDR3 is TGCACCAGCAGCGGGGACAGCTATGGCTACACCTTC. It yields the protein CTSSGDSYGYTF. The full variable domain, in which reference TRBV5-1 and TRBJ1-2 provide the parts outside the CDR3, is KAGVTQTPRYLIKTRGQQVTLSCSPISGHRSVSWYQQTPGQGLQFLFEYFSETQRNKGNFPGRFSGRQFSNSRSEMNVSTLELGDSALYLCTSSGDSYGYTFGSGTRLTVV.

This clone was seen a few times. The chain joins TRBV6-5 to TRBJ1-1, with D perhaps matching TRBD1 (5 bases). Germline V CDR1 and CDR2: MNHEY, SVGAGI. The CDR3 contains 14 residues. V lost 6 bases and J lost 5, with 16 bases in between. The CDR3 sequence is CASSPPYQGTEAFF. Here the CDR3 DNA reads TGTGCCAGCAGCCCGCCCTACCAGGGAACTGAAGCTTTCTTT.

The chain has TRBV2 and TRBJ1-2; TRBD1 agrees at 7 bases. The junction had 6 bases not matched to a gene; V was cut back by 4 bases and J by 4 bases. This CDR3 has 14 residues. CDR1 and CDR2 from the germline V gene are SNHLY and FYNNEI. As DNA, the CDR3 is TGTGCCAGCAGTGTGGAGACAGGGATCTATGGCTACACCTTC. Its translation is CASSVETGIYGYTF.